The 29 T cell receptor beta chains below were found in one sample sequenced in a study of glioma-infiltrating T cells after dendritic cell vaccination. Clones were read by immunoSEQ multiplex PCR, and TCRdb kept only the in-frame ones, dropping some. The profile shows roughly 51,000 clones, over 75% of them singletons. The material sequenced was blood, taken before dendritic cell vaccination. Receptors were obtained from a human donor with glioblastoma.

This chain connects TRBV4-2 to TRBJ2-7; the match to TRBD1 covers 7 bases. This CDR3 is 12 amino acids long. CDR1 is LGHNA, CDR2 YNFKEQ, per germline. V lost 7 bases and J lost 3; bases outside the gene matches: 3. For the CDR3, the DNA is TGTGCCAGCACCGACAGGGACTACGAGCAGTACTTC. As protein: CASTDRDYEQYF.

The V and J genes are TRBV15 and TRBJ2-6; 7 positions match TRBD1. The V and J ends lost 0 bases and 0 bases, in that order; junction bases with no gene match: 11. This CDR3 has 20 amino acids. Germline CDR1 is LNHNV and CDR2 is YYDKDF (reference sequence). The CDR3 sequence: CATSRDFSGQFLSGANVLTF. In DNA, the CDR3 is TGTGCCACCAGCAGAGATTTTTCGGGACAGTTCCTCTCTGGGGCCAACGTCCTGACTTTC.

CDR3 sequence (DNA): TGTGCCAGCAGCCTGAGGAGCGCCGGGGAGCTGTTTTTT. Translation: CASSLRSAGELFF. V and J are TRBV27 and TRBJ2-2; no reliable D call. Germline-derived CDR1 and CDR2 are MNHEY and SMNVEV (reference sequence). V was cut by 6 bases and J by 6 bases, with 11 bases left in between. This CDR3 is built from 13 residues.

The V call is TRBV7-2, the J call TRBJ2-7; D might be TRBD2 (5 bases). Looked up from germline, CDR1 is SGHTA and CDR2 is FQGNSA. Trimming took 2 bases from V and 5 from J, leaving 13 bases between them. The CDR3 is made up of 14 amino acids. CDR3 DNA sequence: TGTGCCAGCAGCTTATTCGGGGTTTGGCACGAGCAGTACTTC. Protein product: CASSLFGVWHEQYF. Looking up the rest from reference TRBV7-2 and TRBJ2-7 gives the full variable domain: GAGVSQSPSNKVTEKGKDVELRCDPISGHTALYWYRQSLGQGLEFLIYFQGNSAPDKSGLPSDRFSAERTGGSVSTLTIQRTQQEDSAVYLCASSLFGVWHEQYFGPGTRLTVT.

V and J are TRBV6-5 and TRBJ1-1; no definite D call. V was cut by 4 bases and J by 4 bases, with 10 bases left in between. CDR3 size: 13 residues. In germline, CDR1 is MNHEY, CDR2 SVGAGI. Here the CDR3 reads CASSFREGTEAFF. In DNA form, the CDR3 reads TGTGCCAGCAGTTTCCGGGAGGGCACTGAAGCTTTCTTT.

This chain uses TRBV2 with TRBJ2-5; TRBD1 aligns across 7 bases. The CDR3 runs 14 residues. V shed 4 bases and J 4 bases; nucleotides not matched to a gene: 6. The V gene's germline CDR1 is SNHLY and CDR2 FYNNEI. CDR3 protein: CASSVGQKLETQYF. The CDR3 region has the DNA TGTGCCAGCAGTGTGGGACAGAAGCTAGAGACCCAGTACTTC.

The J gene is TRBJ1-2, the V gene TRBV7-2, with 7 bases aligning to TRBD1. Unmatched junction bases numbered 13, after V lost 4 bases and J lost 8 bases. Germline V gene lookup returns CDR1 SGHTA and CDR2 FQGNSA. This CDR3 is built from 15 residues. In DNA form, the CDR3 reads TGTGCCAGCAGCTCCCGGGACAGCCTAGTGGAAGGCTACACCTTC. Translating it yields CASSSRDSLVEGYTF.

This clone was detected only a few times. The J gene is TRBJ1-6, the V gene TRBV27; 8 bases line up with TRBD1. The CDR3 has 15 residues. J gave up 9 bases and V 5 bases, and 9 bases lay outside the gene matches. Germline-derived CDR1 and CDR2 are MNHEY and SMNVEV (reference sequence). Here the CDR3 DNA reads TGTGCCAGCAGTAGAAGAGGACAGGGTGCTTCACCCCTCCACTTT. This codes for CASSRRGQGASPLHF.

The rearrangement joins TRBV29-1 to TRBJ2-3, with D tentatively TRBD2 (7 bases). CDR1 is SQVTM and CDR2 is ANQGSEA in the germline V gene. V was cut by 7 bases and J by 2 bases, with 28 bases left in between. The CDR3 totals 18 residues. Here the CDR3 reads CSAEGGVNDRSYTDTQYF. In DNA form, the CDR3 reads TGCAGCGCCGAAGGGGGGGTTAATGACCGATCATACACAGATACGCAGTATTTT.

The V call is TRBV7-9, the J call TRBJ1-5; 8 bases align to TRBD1. The CDR3 contains 15 residues. V shed 4 bases and J 3 bases; nucleotides not matched to a gene: 5. Germline lookup yields CDR1 SEHNR and CDR2 FQNEAQ (reference sequence). CDR3 DNA sequence: TGTGCCAGCAGCTCGGGACAGGCGACCAATCAGCCCCAGCATTTT. It encodes CASSSGQATNQPQHF.

The V gene is TRBV5-1, the J gene TRBJ1-2; 7 bases agree with TRBD1. CDR1 is SGHRS and CDR2 is YFSETQ in the germline V gene. The length of the CDR3 is 15 residues. Losses at the gene ends were 0 bases for V and 2 bases for J; bases not matched to a gene: 4. This CDR3 is CASSLGDRENYGYTF. As DNA, the CDR3 is TGCGCCAGCAGCTTGGGGGACAGAGAAAACTATGGCTACACCTTC.

This chain's CDR3 is CASSPPSEGTEAFF. The CDR3 region has the DNA TGTGCCAGCAGCCCTCCTTCGGAGGGAACTGAAGCTTTCTTT. This rearrangement joins TRBV5-4 to TRBJ1-1, with D unclear. CDR1 is SGHNT, CDR2 YYREEE, per germline (reference sequence). The CDR3 contains 14 residues. With 4 bases removed from V and 5 bases from J, the gap between germline ends came to 15 bases.

The chain links TRBV5-6 to TRBJ2-5; D is perhaps TRBD2 (5 bases). The V and J ends lost 4 bases and 5 bases respectively, with 9 bases between them. The CDR3 totals 12 residues. CDR1 SGHDT and CDR2 YYEEEE come from the germline V gene. CDR3 region: CASSPGVETQYF. The CDR3 DNA sequence: TGTGCCAGCAGCCCCGGGGTGGAGACCCAGTACTTC.

CDR3 amino acids: CASSVDWAGYDEQFF. Written as DNA, the CDR3 is TGTGCCAGCAGCGTAGACTGGGCTGGGTACGATGAGCAGTTCTTC. The rearrangement uses TRBV9 and TRBJ2-1; no definite D call. Per germline, CDR1 SGDLS and CDR2 YYNGEE. Trimming removed 0 bases from V and 8 bases from J, with 15 bases in between. The CDR3 is made up of 15 amino acids.

The chain couples TRBV5-5 to TRBJ1-1; TRBD1 aligns across 11 bases. V dropped 6 bases and J dropped 4; count of bases not matched to a gene: 11. CDR3 size: 16 residues. CDR1 and CDR2 from the germline V gene are SGHKS and YYEKEE (reference sequence). The CDR3 nucleotides are TGTGCCAGCAACTCGGGCCCGGGACAGGGGGGCACTGAAGCTTTCTTT. As protein: CASNSGPGQGGTEAFF.

The table lists this clone with a few counts. This rearrangement joins TRBV6-5 to TRBJ2-3; tentatively, D is TRBD2 (6 bases). The CDR3 sequence is 15 residues long. CDR1 is MNHEY, CDR2 SVGAGI, per germline. V was cut by 0 bases and J by 5 bases, with 12 bases left in between. The CDR3 loop is CASSYSAGNRDTQYF. Here the CDR3 DNA reads TGTGCCAGCAGTTACTCCGCGGGAAATAGAGATACGCAGTATTTT.

This clone showed up just once. The V gene is TRBV9, the J gene TRBJ2-6; tentative D call: TRBD1 (5 bases). The germline V gene encodes CDR1 SGDLS and CDR2 YYNGEE. This CDR3 has 15 residues. Trimming shortened V by 2 bases and J by 6 bases, and 12 bases separated the two germline ends. CDR3 bases: TGTGCCAGCAGCGTCGAAGGGGCCCTGGCCAACGTCCTGACTTTC. Translating it yields CASSVEGALANVLTF.

The chain uses TRBV16 and TRBJ1-2; 8 positions agree with TRBD1. The CDR3 has 16 residues. The germline gives CDR1 KGHSY, CDR2 FQNENV. V was clipped by 0 bases and J by 4 bases; unmatched bases: 7. The CDR3 sequence is CASSQSGLDRGYGYTF. The CDR3 DNA reads as TGTGCCAGCAGCCAATCAGGATTAGACAGGGGCTATGGCTACACCTTC.

CDR3 sequence (DNA): TGTGCCAGCAGCTTAGGGGGGGGGACCTACGAGCAGTACTTC. Amino acids: CASSLGGGTYEQYF. J is TRBJ2-7 and V is TRBV7-6; the match to TRBD2 covers 7 bases. CDR3 length equals 14 residues. The ends lost 1 base at V and 2 bases at J; junction bases unmatched: 2. Germline V lookup: CDR1 SGHVS, CDR2 FNYEAQ.

This chain joins TRBV5-4 and TRBJ1-1; no definite D call. V gave up 4 bases and J gave up 8 bases, with 12 bases separating them. This CDR3 has 12 amino acids. Germline loops: CDR1 SGHNT, CDR2 YYREEE (reference sequence). In DNA form, the CDR3 reads TGTGCCAGCAGCCCCAGCGGTGTAGAAGCTTTCTTT. Amino acid sequence: CASSPSGVEAFF.

The genes are TRBV7-9 and TRBJ2-7; 9 bases fit TRBD2. CDR1 and CDR2 (germline): SEHNR, FQNEAQ (reference sequence). The CDR3 loop spans 16 amino acids. Trimming took 5 bases from V and 3 from J; bases not matched to a gene: 11. This CDR3 is CASSQGSGGKIYEQYF. CDR3 nucleotides: TGTGCCAGCAGCCAGGGCAGCGGGGGGAAAATCTACGAGCAGTACTTC.

The chain recombines TRBV11-2 with TRBJ1-3, with D possibly matching TRBD1 (5 bases). This CDR3 spans 15 amino acids. The V and J ends lost 6 bases and 0 bases respectively, with 12 bases between them. The germline V gene encodes CDR1 SGHAT and CDR2 FQNNGV. The CDR3 DNA reads TGTGCCAGCAGGCCAGGGTTAAGCTCTGGAAACACCATATATTTT. As protein: CASRPGLSSGNTIYF.

The V call is TRBV5-1, the J call TRBJ2-5; 7 bases agree with TRBD2. Germline V gives CDR1 SGHRS, CDR2 YFSETQ. The CDR3 sequence is 14 residues long. Trimming removed 6 bases from V and 2 bases from J; junction bases left unmatched: 7. The chain's CDR3 is CASKDGLVQETQYF. In DNA form, the CDR3 reads TGCGCCAGCAAAGATGGACTAGTGCAAGAGACCCAGTACTTC.

The chain has TRBV7-9 and TRBJ1-2; no clear D gene. The CDR3 sequence is 16 residues long. Germline loops: CDR1 SEHNR, CDR2 FQNEAQ (reference sequence). V was clipped by 5 bases and J by 1 base, with 17 bases between them. Here the CDR3 reads CASSTQNTESNYGYTF. The CDR3 DNA reads TGTGCCAGCAGCACACAGAATACAGAGAGTAACTATGGCTACACCTTC.

This clone was seen only a few times. The chain employs TRBV5-4 and TRBJ1-1; D remains unclear. The CDR3 is made up of 13 amino acids. With 0 bases removed from V and 1 base from J, the gap between germline ends came to 4 bases. Germline V gene data show CDR1 as SGHNT and CDR2 as YYREEE (reference sequence). CDR3 DNA: TGTGCCAGCAGCTTGGCCAGGAACACTGAAGCTTTCTTT. It translates to CASSLARNTEAFF.

V is TRBV19 and J is TRBJ2-2; D may be TRBD1 (6 bases). The CDR3 runs to 13 residues. Trimming left V 8 bases short and J 4 bases short, with 11 bases between. From germline, CDR1 is LNHDA and CDR2 SQIVND (reference sequence). This CDR3 reads CASEDRPTGELFF. CDR3 coding DNA: TGTGCCAGTGAAGACAGGCCCACCGGGGAGCTGTTTTTT.

The chain is built from TRBV5-1 and TRBJ1-2, with 7 bases aligning to TRBD1. V was clipped by 4 bases and J by 2 bases; unmatched bases: 2. Germline V CDR1 and CDR2: SGHRS, YFSETQ. The CDR3 totals 13 residues. The CDR3 loop reads CASSGGQNYGYTF. CDR3 DNA: TGCGCCAGCAGCGGGGGACAGAACTATGGCTACACCTTC.

The chain uses TRBV18 and TRBJ1-1; D not resolved. The CDR3 sequence is 11 residues long. Trimming shortened V by 2 bases and J by 8 bases, and 6 bases separated the two germline ends. Germline-derived CDR1 and CDR2 are KGHSH and LQKENI. The CDR3 coding sequence is TGTGCCAGCTCACCAAAGAGGGAAGCTTTCTTT. This gives the protein CASSPKREAFF.

The chain links TRBV7-6 to TRBJ1-1; 7 nucleotides agree with TRBD1. Germline V lookup: CDR1 SGHVS, CDR2 FNYEAQ. This CDR3 is 15 amino acids long. The junction had 7 bases not matched to a gene; V was cut back by 2 bases and J by 4 bases. The CDR3 DNA reads as TGTGCCAGCAGCTTATTCAAGGGGGCGAGCACTGAAGCTTTCTTT. Translated: CASSLFKGASTEAFF.